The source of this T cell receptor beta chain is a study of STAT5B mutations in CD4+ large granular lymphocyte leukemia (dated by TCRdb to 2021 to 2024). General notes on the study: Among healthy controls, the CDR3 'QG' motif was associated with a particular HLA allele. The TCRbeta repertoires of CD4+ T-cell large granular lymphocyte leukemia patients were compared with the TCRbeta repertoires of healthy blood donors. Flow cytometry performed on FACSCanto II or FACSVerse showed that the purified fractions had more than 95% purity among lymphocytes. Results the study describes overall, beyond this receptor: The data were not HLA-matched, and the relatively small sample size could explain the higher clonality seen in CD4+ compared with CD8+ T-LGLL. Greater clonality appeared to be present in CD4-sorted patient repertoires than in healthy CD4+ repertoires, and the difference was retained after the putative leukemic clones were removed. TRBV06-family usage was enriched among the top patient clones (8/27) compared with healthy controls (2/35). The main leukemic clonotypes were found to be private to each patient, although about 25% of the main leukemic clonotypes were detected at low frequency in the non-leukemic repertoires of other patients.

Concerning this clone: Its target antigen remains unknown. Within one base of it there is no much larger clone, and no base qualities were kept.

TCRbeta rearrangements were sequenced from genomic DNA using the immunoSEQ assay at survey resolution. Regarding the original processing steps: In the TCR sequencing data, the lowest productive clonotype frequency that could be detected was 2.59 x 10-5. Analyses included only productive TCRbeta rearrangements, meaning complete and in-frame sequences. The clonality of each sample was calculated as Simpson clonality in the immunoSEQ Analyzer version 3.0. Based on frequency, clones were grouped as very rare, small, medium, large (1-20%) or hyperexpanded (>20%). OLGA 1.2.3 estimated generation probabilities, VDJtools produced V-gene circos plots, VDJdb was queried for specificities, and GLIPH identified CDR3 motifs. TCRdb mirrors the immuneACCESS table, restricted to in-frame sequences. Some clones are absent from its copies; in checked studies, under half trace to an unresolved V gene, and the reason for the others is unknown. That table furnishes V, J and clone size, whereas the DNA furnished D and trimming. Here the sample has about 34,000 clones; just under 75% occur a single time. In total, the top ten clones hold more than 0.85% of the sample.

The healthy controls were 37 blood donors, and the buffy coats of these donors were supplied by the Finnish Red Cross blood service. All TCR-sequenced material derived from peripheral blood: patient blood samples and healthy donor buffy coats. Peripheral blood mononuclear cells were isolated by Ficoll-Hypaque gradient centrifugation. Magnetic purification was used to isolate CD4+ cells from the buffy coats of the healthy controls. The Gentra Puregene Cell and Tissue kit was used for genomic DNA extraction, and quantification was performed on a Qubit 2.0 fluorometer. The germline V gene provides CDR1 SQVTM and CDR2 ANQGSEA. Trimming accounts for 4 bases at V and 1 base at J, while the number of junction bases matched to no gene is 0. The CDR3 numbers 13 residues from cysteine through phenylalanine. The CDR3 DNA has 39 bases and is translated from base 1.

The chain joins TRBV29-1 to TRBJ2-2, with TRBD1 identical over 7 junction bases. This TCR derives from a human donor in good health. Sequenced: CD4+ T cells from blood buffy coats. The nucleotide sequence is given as TGCAGCGTTGGACAGGGGAACACCGGGGAGCTGTTTTTT. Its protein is CSVGQGNTGELFF.